This T cell receptor beta chain was sequenced for a study of T cells in Graves' hyperthyroidism and ophthalmopathy. This CDR3 has 16 residues. Germline V gene data show CDR1 as SGHVS and CDR2 as FQNEAQ. Every diagnosis used clinical symptoms, serum thyroxine and TRAb, thyroid ultrasound and orbital computed tomography. TCR beta CDR3 region amplification was performed from RNA transcripts. Carried out on the TCR CDR3, a first-round RT-PCR used the HTBI primer set. A single record per CDR3 protein comes from TCRdb applying MiXCR to the multiplex PCR reads. The sample consists of 75,000 to 100,000 distinct CDR3 sequences, around 37% of them appearing once. As to this clonotype: At one of its ends the junction is not consistent with the germline gene, which may arise from a read error.

The source material was peripheral blood or thyroid tissue (not recorded which). The J gene is TRBJ2-5, the V gene TRBV7-8, with 11 bases lining up with TRBD2. This receptor was identified in a woman in her twenties or thirties with Graves' hyperthyroidism. The CDR3 spells CACSRTSGRRRETQYF. The DNA of the CDR3 is TGTGCCTGCAGCAGAACTAGCGGGAGAAGGCGGGAGACCCAGTACTTC.